This T cell receptor (beta chain) was documented in a study of cytomegalovirus exposure and HLA in healthy donors. As for the study in general: Most donors, 80% to 90% of over 300 genotyped, fell in the Caucasian-associated ancestry cluster. Study-wide findings and caveats: Clonal expansion was found to be greater in HLA-associated TCR beta chains than in equally common others in a later analysis. The study put about 180 TCR beta chains on its list as cytomegalovirus-associated.

The PCR had 60 Vbeta and 13 Jbeta primers. Sequencing was performed with immunoSEQ multiplex PCR; in TCRdb, only in-frame clones are kept and a portion is missing. The sample has some 100,000 clones, over 60% seen once. As to this clone: The antigen is undetermined.

Germline-derived CDR1 and CDR2 are KGHSH and LQKENI. The ends were cut back, 3 bases at V and 2 bases at J, with 13 bases in the middle. This CDR3 is built from 15 residues. The sequence was obtained from a male donor in good health and CMV-seropositive. This chain links TRBV18 with TRBJ1-2, with D uncertain. Sequencing was performed on PBMCs. This chain's CDR3 is CASSPPTSPNYGYTF. The CDR3 DNA follows: TGTGCCAGCTCACCCCCGACATCTCCGAACTATGGCTACACCTTC.